This TCR beta chain was identified during a study of PD-1 blockade in classical Hodgkin lymphoma. Study background: The study gave patients nivolumab 3 mg/kg intravenously every 2 weeks.

The CDR3 has 13 amino acids. Germline loops: CDR1 LNHDA, CDR2 SQIVND (reference sequence). V dropped 5 bases and J dropped 3 bases, with 10 bases sitting between them. Described time point: cycle 4 day 1 (C4D1), after less than seven weeks of nivolumab. Brentuximab vedotin exposure varied, and every patient relapsed after autologous stem cell transplantation. About this clone itself: As yet, its antigen is unknown.

Study-level points and caveats: By cycle point C4D1, TCR diversity had risen significantly in CD4+ cells (but not CD8+ cells). Undefined causes, possibly disease activity or prior therapy, underlie the repertoire differences. Newly diagnosed patients were said to have less baseline TCR diversity than healthy donors did.

Data came from immunoSEQ multiplex PCR; TCRdb stores just in-frame clones and leaves some out. The table has roughly 56,000 clones, nearly 90% seen once; the top ten hold about 8.1%. The TCR originated in a human donor with classical Hodgkin lymphoma. The chain employs TRBV19 and TRBJ1-2; D unresolved. The specimen comprised peripheral blood mononuclear cells (PBMCs), sampled before the fourth cycle of nivolumab. CDR3 sequence reads: CASSPGNDYGYTF. The CDR3 nucleotides are TGTGCCAGTAGTCCCGGAAATGACTATGGCTACACCTTC.